This TCR beta chain was profiled in a study of blood T cells in healthy people across ages. Next came a second PCR, run for about 6 to 12 cycles, which used a sample-barcoded 5' primer along with a J-beta primer mix. A template-switch adaptor that had 12 random nucleotides put a tag on each cDNA molecule. Each CDR3 protein gets one entry after TCRdb re-called the 5' RACE reads with MiXCR. The data show around 900,000 distinct CDR3 sequences, 25% to 30% seen once. The V and J ends lost 5 bases and 5 bases, in that order; junction bases with no gene match: 12. CDR1 PRHDT and CDR2 FYEKMQ come from the germline V gene (reference sequence). This CDR3 contains 15 residues.

The sample taken for sequencing was blood. The sequence was collected from a woman older than 75 in good health. V is TRBV13 and J is TRBJ2-7; TRBD2 aligns across 7 bases. CDR3 protein: CASSDIYGGVDEQYF. Written as DNA, the CDR3 is TGTGCCAGCAGCGACATTTATGGGGGGGTCGACGAGCAGTACTTC.